This T cell receptor (beta chain) was sequenced during a study of CD8 T cells in ankylosing spondylitis. Study-level findings and limits: Matched ankylosing spondylitis synovial fluid reportedly contained a significantly enriched population of disease-linked clones. Within ankylosing spondylitis blood, a TCR beta motif made up of fewer than ten highly homologous variants appeared to be characteristic.

This clonotype was seen more than once but under ten times. Its antigen is not identified. This CDR3 has 14 residues. Between the trimmed V and J ends, which lost 1 base and 0 bases, there was a span of 6 bases. Germline loops: CDR1 MDHEN, CDR2 SYDVKM. Quantitative barcoded 5'-RACE was used to prepare TCR beta libraries. MiXCR was run by TCRdb on the 5' RACE reads, yielding one entry per CDR3 protein. The data show more than 150,000 distinct CDR3 sequences, 9.5% to 15% seen once. The material sequenced was blood, either unsorted or a sorted T cell fraction (not recorded which). This sequence was found in a male donor with ankylosing spondylitis or in good health (not recorded which). The V gene is TRBV28, the J gene TRBJ1-1, with no clear D. The CDR3 sequence: CASSLFTLNTEAFF. Here the CDR3 DNA reads TGTGCCAGCAGTTTATTCACTCTGAACACTGAAGCTTTCTTT.